Presented here are 5 T cell receptor beta chains from one specimen sequenced in a study of regulatory T cells in long-lasting Graves disease. Time point described: persistent/refractory GD, antithyroid drugs over 5 years with positive TRAb. RNA from PBMCs was the source of the TCR library. Building of the TCR beta libraries involved iRepertoire HTBI primers and Arm-PCR of CDR3 regions. TCRdb re-analysed the multiplex PCR reads in MiXCR, keeping a single row per CDR3 protein. The data contain roughly 500,000 distinct CDR3 sequences, about 20% of them seen just once; the ten biggest clones take up about 8.3%. The sample was peripheral blood mononuclear cells (PBMCs), taken when the disease was refractory, from a patient treated with antithyroid drugs. These receptors all stem from a female donor with Graves disease.

CDR3 loop: CASSVAGLKMEQYF. Here the CDR3 DNA reads TGTGCCAGCAGCGTAGCTGGACTAAAGATGGAGCAGTACTTC. This chain links TRBV9 with TRBJ2-7, with D perhaps matching TRBD2 (6 bases). The germline V gene encodes CDR1 SGDLS and CDR2 YYNGEE. With 0 bases removed from V and 7 bases from J, the gap between germline ends came to 14 bases. The CDR3 is 14 residues long.

In its sample, this clonotype was seen many times. V gene TRBV11-2 combines with J gene TRBJ2-2; 11 positions agree with TRBD2. There are 18 residues in the CDR3. J gave up 0 bases and V 4 bases, and 7 bases lay outside the gene matches. Germline CDR1 is SGHAT and CDR2 is FQNNGV. The CDR3 DNA is TGTGCCAGCAGCTCTTATGGACTAGCGGGCGCGAACACCGGGGAGCTGTTTTTT. Its protein product is CASSSYGLAGANTGELFF.

This clonotype came up many times. The CDR3 is CSASSVTGEQYF. Here the CDR3 DNA reads TGCAGTGCTAGTTCGGTCACAGGGGAGCAGTACTTC. The chain links TRBV20-1 to TRBJ2-7; perhaps TRBD1 as D (6 bases). This CDR3 has 12 amino acids. With 3 bases removed from V and 7 bases from J, the gap between germline ends came to 13 bases. Germline-derived CDR1 and CDR2 are DFQATT and SNEGSKA (reference sequence).

A note on this clonotype: Sequence at one end of the junction differs from germline and may be a read error. The chain recombines TRBV5-6 with TRBJ2-1; 7 bases match TRBD1. Germline-derived CDR1 and CDR2 are SGHDT and YYEEEE. The length of the CDR3 is 13 residues. CDR3 sequence reads: CVSSRTGRNEQFF. The CDR3 DNA is TGTGTCAGCAGCCGGACAGGTCGCAATGAGCAGTTCTTC.

This clonotype occurred many times. This sequence joins TRBV28 and TRBJ2-2; D call uncertain. This CDR3 region has 17 residues. Germline values: CDR1 MDHEN, CDR2 SYDVKM. V lost 3 bases and J lost 7, with 21 bases in between. The DNA of the CDR3 is TGTGCCAGCAGTTTTCCCCGGGCCCCATCTTGGGGCGGGGAGCTGTTTTTT. This gives the protein CASSFPRAPSWGGELFF.